A selection of T cell receptor beta chains follows, all from one sample in a study of blood T cell repertoires in COVID-19. Libraries were prepared by immunoSEQ multiplex PCR; TCRdb keeps only in-frame clonotypes and omits some of them. The table lists about 180,000 clones, around 90% of them singletons. Sequencing was carried out using peripheral blood. The source is a woman in her forties or fifties with acute or convalescent COVID-19. Both conserved end residues are part of each CDR3. A D gene is named only where the DNA matches it firmly. Clone sizes are given selectively: once, few, many, or a class where the clone is expanded.

cdr3_aa cdr3_nt clone_size v_call d_call j_call
CASSVVPGGGNEQFF TGTGCCAGCAGCGTAGTGCCAGGGGGCGGGAATGAGCAGTTCTTC - TRBV9 TRBD1 TRBJ2-1
CASSPRDRNSYEQYF TGTGCCAGTAGTCCGCGAGACAGGAACTCCTACGAGCAGTACTTC - TRBV19 - TRBJ2-7
CASSHVAGGSWNEQFF TGTGCCAGCAGCCACGTAGCGGGGGGGTCTTGGAATGAGCAGTTCTTC - TRBV14 TRBD2 TRBJ2-1
CASSANNRGRQYF TGTGCCAGCAGCGCAAACAACAGGGGGCGGCAGTACTTC - TRBV11-2 TRBD1 TRBJ2-7
CASSSNPFGRSTDTQYF TGTGCCAGCAGCTCAAATCCCTTCGGGAGGAGCACAGATACGCAGTATTTT - TRBV7-2 TRBD2 TRBJ2-3
CASSVSAGMNYEQYF TGTGCCAGCAGCGTTTCGGCGGGAATGAACTACGAGCAGTACTTC - TRBV9 - TRBJ2-7
CAISTSGGAADTQYF TGTGCCATCAGTACTAGCGGGGGGGCGGCGGATACGCAGTATTTT - TRBV10-3 TRBD2 TRBJ2-3
CASSQDLAGEAYNEQFF TGCGCCAGCAGCCAAGACCTAGCGGGGGAGGCCTACAATGAGCAGTTCTTC - TRBV4-3 TRBD2 TRBJ2-1
CASSEEIFAGELFF TGTGCCAGCAGTGAAGAAATATTCGCCGGGGAGCTGTTTTTT - TRBV2 - TRBJ2-2
CASRPLGAGSTGANVLTF TGTGCCAGCAGGCCCCTAGGGGCAGGGTCTACTGGGGCCAACGTCCTGACTTTC - TRBV27 - TRBJ2-6
CSARRNGYTF TGCAGTGCTAGGAGAAATGGCTACACCTTC - TRBV20-1 - TRBJ1-2
CASSYGGQGIAKNIQYF TGTGCCAGCAGTTACGGTGGCCAGGGGATCGCCAAAAACATTCAGTACTTC - TRBV6-2/TRBV6-3 - TRBJ2-4
CASSTRTVGELFF TGTGCCAGCAGCACCCGAACGGTCGGGGAGCTGTTTTTT - TRBV14 - TRBJ2-2
CSSSIDRSNYGYTF TGCAGCTCCTCCATAGACAGATCTAACTATGGCTACACCTTC - TRBV29-1 - TRBJ1-2
CSARTPLEQYF TGCAGCGCAAGGACACCCCTGGAGCAGTACTTC - TRBV29-1 - TRBJ2-7
CASSLALAGGPEQYF TGCGCCAGCAGCTTGGCGCTAGCGGGAGGGCCTGAGCAGTACTTC - TRBV5-1 TRBD2 TRBJ2-7
CASSPRDWTYNSPLHF TGTGCCAGCAGCCCGCGGGACTGGACCTATAATTCACCCCTCCACTTT - TRBV9 - TRBJ1-6
CASSQDQAYGYTF TGTGCCAGCAGCCAAGACCAGGCCTATGGCTACACCTTC - TRBV14 - TRBJ1-2
CASSQGGGTGELFF TGTGCCAGCAGCCAAGGAGGGGGCACCGGGGAGCTGTTTTTT - TRBV3-1/TRBV3-2 - TRBJ2-2
CASSFTGTANSPLHF TGTGCCAGCAGCTTCACCGGGACAGCCAATTCACCCCTCCACTTT - TRBV9 TRBD1 TRBJ1-6
CASSLGGMTNTIYF TGCGCCAGCAGCTTGGGAGGGATGACGAACACCATATATTTT few TRBV5-1 - TRBJ1-3
CASSFRAGTQYEQYF TGCGCCAGCAGCTTCCGGGCCGGGACACAATACGAGCAGTACTTC - TRBV5-1 - TRBJ2-7
CAWSSQGIEAFF TGTGCCTGGAGTTCGCAGGGGATTGAAGCTTTCTTT - TRBV30 - TRBJ1-1
CAWSDRNTIYF TGTGCCTGGAGTGACAGAAACACCATATATTTT - TRBV30 - TRBJ1-3
CASSETGTGDYGYTF TGTGCCAGCAGCGAGACCGGGACAGGGGACTATGGCTACACCTTC - TRBV5-8 TRBD1 TRBJ1-2
CASSQEERLAGAEQYF TGCGCCAGCAGCCAAGAAGAACGGCTAGCGGGGGCCGAGCAGTACTTC once TRBV4-3 TRBD2 TRBJ2-7
CASSILGARKDTQYF TGTGCCAGTAGTATTTTGGGGGCCAGGAAGGATACGCAGTATTTT - TRBV19 - TRBJ2-3
CASSYAWTVNQPQHF TGTGCCAGCAGTTATGCGTGGACAGTCAATCAGCCCCAGCATTTT - TRBV6-6 - TRBJ1-5
CASSDPTVPGPQHF TGTGCCAGCAGCGACCCGACAGTACCAGGGCCCCAGCATTTT - TRBV7-2 - TRBJ1-5
CASSLPDEQYF TGTGCCAGCAGCTTACCCGACGAGCAGTACTTC - TRBV11-2 - TRBJ2-7
CASSLAGTGNYNEQFF TGCGCCAGCAGCTTGGCCGGAACAGGGAACTACAATGAGCAGTTCTTC - TRBV5-1 - TRBJ2-1
CATSDPIGVEAFF TGTGCCACCAGTGATCCGATAGGGGTAGAAGCTTTCTTT once TRBV24-1 - TRBJ1-1
CASSLLSREPSEQYF TGTGCCAGCAGTTTATTAAGCAGGGAACCCTCCGAGCAGTACTTC - TRBV27 - TRBJ2-7
CASSWDTHAEAFF TGCGCCAGCAGCTGGGACACGCACGCTGAAGCTTTCTTT - TRBV5-1 - TRBJ1-1
CASSPPLGAGRYEQYF TGTGCCAGCTCACCACCGTTAGGAGCGGGGCGATACGAGCAGTACTTC - TRBV18 TRBD2 TRBJ2-7
CASSLGLQETQYF TGTGCCAGCAGCTTGGGACTACAAGAGACCCAGTACTTC - TRBV7-9 TRBD2 TRBJ2-5
CASSLVAGGPRQYF TGTGCCAGCAGCTTGGTAGCGGGAGGGCCTAGGCAGTACTTC - TRBV5-6 TRBD2 TRBJ2-7
CASSLLQGFSEQYF TGTGCCAGCAGCTTGTTACAGGGGTTTAGTGAGCAGTACTTC - TRBV11-2 TRBD1 TRBJ2-7
CATRGLGGTDTQYF TGTGCCACCAGGGGACTAGGGGGCACAGATACGCAGTATTTT - TRBV24-1 TRBD2 TRBJ2-3
CASSPGTGIYNEQFF TGCGCCAGCAGTCCCGGGACAGGGATCTACAATGAGCAGTTCTTC - TRBV4-3 TRBD1 TRBJ2-1
CASSVPGGESNQPQHF TGTGCCAGCAGCGTCCCCGGAGGGGAGAGCAATCAGCCCCAGCATTTT - TRBV11-3 - TRBJ1-5
CASSVVESGFPTDTQYF TGTGCCAGCAGCGTAGTGGAATCGGGGTTTCCCACAGATACGCAGTATTTT - TRBV9 - TRBJ2-3
CASNPGGGAYGYTF TGTGCCAGCAACCCGGGGGGGGGTGCCTATGGCTACACCTTC - TRBV2 - TRBJ1-2
CASSLEAAGASGETQYF TGTGCCAGCAGCTTAGAGGCAGCGGGGGCCTCGGGGGAGACCCAGTACTTC once TRBV11-3 TRBD2 TRBJ2-5
CASSSPESTDTQYF TGCGCCAGCAGCTCCCCGGAGAGCACAGATACGCAGTATTTT - TRBV5-1 - TRBJ2-3
CASSVGGPYNEQFF TGTGCCAGCAGCGTCGGGGGTCCCTACAATGAGCAGTTCTTC - TRBV9 - TRBJ2-1
CASSKESRSDEQFF TGTGCCAGCAGCAAAGAATCCAGAAGCGATGAGCAGTTCTTC - TRBV21-1 - TRBJ2-1
CAWSVRQNYGYTF TGTGCCTGGAGTGTTCGACAAAACTATGGCTACACCTTC - TRBV30 - TRBJ1-2
CASSFQWNSPLHF TGTGCCAGCAGCTTTCAGTGGAATTCACCCCTCCACTTT few TRBV11-3 - TRBJ1-6
CASSISGAGGSMETQYF TGTGCCAGTAGTATCTCAGGAGCGGGGGGATCAATGGAGACCCAGTACTTC - TRBV19 TRBD2 TRBJ2-5
CASSRIQGTYGYTF TGTGCCAGTAGCCGAATCCAGGGTACCTATGGCTACACCTTC - TRBV19 - TRBJ1-2
CSVEDGSAGTGTEAFF TGCAGCGTTGAAGATGGCTCCGCGGGGACGGGCACTGAAGCTTTCTTT - TRBV29-1 - TRBJ1-1
CASRGAGGQKGGDTQYF TGTGCCAGTAGGGGAGCGGGGGGACAAAAGGGCGGAGATACGCAGTATTTT few TRBV19 TRBD2 TRBJ2-3
CASRGQIEAFF TGTGCCAGCCGGGGACAGATTGAAGCTTTCTTT - TRBV2 TRBD1 TRBJ1-1
CASLGQANTEAFF TGTGCCAGTTTGGGGCAGGCGAACACTGAAGCTTTCTTT - TRBV19 - TRBJ1-1
CASSVRDRVREQYF TGTGCCAGCAGCGTCCGGGACAGGGTTCGCGAGCAGTACTTC - TRBV5-8 TRBD1 TRBJ2-7
CASSPRGEQFF TGTGCCAGCAGTCCTAGGGGTGAGCAGTTCTTC - TRBV2 - TRBJ2-1
CASSQEWQGAVNGYTF TGTGCCAGCAGCCAAGAATGGCAGGGGGCAGTTAATGGCTACACCTTC - TRBV3-1/TRBV3-2 TRBD1 TRBJ1-2